This is a list of T cell receptor beta chains from one sample in a study of blood T cells in healthy people across ages. TCRdb reprocessed the 5' RACE reads with MiXCR, giving one entry per CDR3 protein. The sample consists of about 1 million distinct CDR3 sequences, 40% to 50% of them appearing once. Sequencing input: blood. All receptors derive from a woman in her sixties in good health. Both conserved end residues are part of each CDR3. D genes are given only for firm matches. Clone size is stated in some rows and not others, as once, few, many or a class when expanded.

>NA|NA|TRBJ2-7|TRBV9
TGTGCCAGCAGCGTAGAGCCGTCGAGCTCCTACGAGCAGTACTTC
CASSVEPSSSYEQYF
>NA|TRBD1|TRBJ2-5|TRBV18
TGTGCCAGCTCACCACCGGGACAGCACCAAGAGACCCAGTACTTC
CASSPPGQHQETQYF
>few|NA|TRBJ2-7|TRBV6-6
TGTGCCAGCAGTTCCCTGGGGATTTACGAGCAGTACTTC
CASSSLGIYEQYF
>NA|NA|TRBJ2-7|TRBV29-1
TGCAGCGTCTTGGGCGACAAGACCTACGAGCAGTACTTC
CSVLGDKTYEQYF
>NA|TRBD2|TRBJ2-2|TRBV3-1
TGTGCCAGCAGCCAAGGGGTCCTAGCGGGAGTCGACGGGGAGCTGTTTTTT
CASSQGVLAGVDGELFF
>many|TRBD1|TRBJ2-7|TRBV25-1
TGTGCCACCCCATGGACAGGGTGTTCGGGTGGCTCCTACGAGCAGTACTTC
CATPWTGCSGGSYEQYF
>many|NA|TRBJ2-1|TRBV12-3/TRBV12-4
TGTGCCAGCAGTCGAAAGGTCGGGGATGAGCAGTTCTTC
CASSRKVGDEQFF
>NA|NA|TRBJ2-3|TRBV7-2
TGTGCCAGCGAAAGTCGGGATACGCAGTATTTT
CASESRDTQYF
>NA|TRBD1|TRBJ2-7|TRBV4-1
TGCGCCAGCAGCCAAGGCAGGGGACAGGGATACTCCTACGAGCAGTACTTC
CASSQGRGQGYSYEQYF
>once|NA|TRBJ2-2|TRBV7-9
TGTGCCAGCAGGCCCCCCAGGACCGGGGAGCTGTTTTTT
CASRPPRTGELFF